The rows below give T cell receptor beta chains drawn from one sample of a study of T-cell reconstitution after alpha-beta-depleted transplantation in children. Each CDR3 protein is one row after TCRdb ran MiXCR on the PCR reads. Of 170,000 or so distinct CDR3 sequences listed, about 6.4% are singletons. The input for sequencing was PBMCs from the stem cell graft donor, taken from the stem cell graft. The origin of the receptors is a human donor who donated a stem cell graft to a child with Wiskott-Aldrich syndrome. Each CDR3 is given with its conserved first and last residue. Fields, in order: J gene, D gene, V gene, clone size, CDR3 DNA, CDR3 protein. A D gene is named only where the DNA matches it firmly. Clone size is stated in some rows and not others, as once, few, many or a class when expanded.

>TRBJ2-1|TRBD1|TRBV20-1|many
TGCAGTGCTAGAGGGGACAGGGCCCCCAATGAGCAGTTCTTC
CSARGDRAPNEQFF
>TRBJ2-7|TRBD1|TRBV12-3/TRBV12-4|many
TGTGCCAGCAGTCTGGACAGGTTCTTCTCCTACGAGCAGTACTTC
CASSLDRFFSYEQYF
>TRBJ1-1|.|TRBV29-1|.
TGCAGCGTTGACAGCTCAACTGCAGCTTTCTTT
CSVDSSTAAFF
>TRBJ1-4|.|TRBV20-1|many
TGCAGTGCCGAGGGGGGAACTAATGAAAAACTGTTTTTT
CSAEGGTNEKLFF
>TRBJ2-1|.|TRBV20-1|many
TGCAGTGCTAGGGCTATCAACCGGGACCCAAGGGATGAGCAGTTCTTC
CSARAINRDPRDEQFF
>TRBJ1-1|TRBD1|TRBV11-2|.
TGTGCCAGCAGCTGGGACAGGGAGGACACTGAAGCTTTCTTT
CASSWDREDTEAFF
>TRBJ2-3|.|TRBV3-1|many
TGTGCCAGCAGCCAAGGAAGGGGGGGCCCTTCGGATACGCAGTATTTT
CASSQGRGGPSDTQYF
>TRBJ2-7|.|TRBV7-6|many
TGTGCCAGCAGCGACCGCCTCGGGAGAGTGATCGGTTACGAGCAGTACTTC
CASSDRLGRVIGYEQYF
>TRBJ2-2|TRBD1|TRBV29-1|.
TGCAGCGCTACTGACAGGGGGGGCACCGGGGAGCTGTTTTTT
CSATDRGGTGELFF
>TRBJ1-1|.|TRBV6-5|many
TGTGCCAGCAGTTGGACACCCAACACTGAAGCTTTCTTT
CASSWTPNTEAFF
>TRBJ1-3|.|TRBV7-2|.
TGTGCCGGCAGCGTAAGCTCTGGAAACACCATATATTTT
CAGSVSSGNTIYF
>TRBJ1-1|.|TRBV29-1|many
TGCAGCGCAGCGACGGACACTGAAGCTTTCTTT
CSAATDTEAFF
>TRBJ2-1|.|TRBV6-2/TRBV6-3|few
TGTGCCAGCAGTCAACTACAGGGTCCCTACAATGAGCAGTTCTTC
CASSQLQGPYNEQFF
>TRBJ2-6|.|TRBV7-9|many
TGTGCCAGCAGCCCTTGGTTGTCTGGGGCCAACGTCCTGACTTTC
CASSPWLSGANVLTF
>TRBJ1-6|.|TRBV6-5|many
TGTGCCAGCAGTTACTGGGGGACTTCGCGGAATTCACCCCTCCACTTT
CASSYWGTSRNSPLHF
>TRBJ2-2|TRBD1|TRBV20-1|many
TGCAGTGCTAGACCCGGGACAGGTCTCAACACCGGGGAGCTGTTTTTT
CSARPGTGLNTGELFF
>TRBJ2-3|.|TRBV5-1|many
TGCGCCAGCAGCTTGGCCCGTCATTCTAGCACAGATACGCAGTATTTT
CASSLARHSSTDTQYF
>TRBJ2-7|TRBD2|TRBV3-1|many
TGTGCCAGCCAAGTTTCTAGCGGGAACTACGAGCAGTACTTC
CASQVSSGNYEQYF
>TRBJ2-1|.|TRBV20-1|many
TGCAGTGCTAGAGTCCGCGGGGACCACCTCTTCAATGAGCAGTTCTTC
CSARVRGDHLFNEQFF
>TRBJ2-5|.|TRBV7-8|many
TGTGCCAGCAGCTTAAAGGGGTGGGGGGAGACCCAGTACTTC
CASSLKGWGETQYF
>TRBJ2-2|TRBD1|TRBV6-5|many
TGTGCCAGCAGTTCCGACAGGGCGGGCACCGGGGAGCTGTTTTTT
CASSSDRAGTGELFF
>TRBJ1-1|.|TRBV25-1|many
TGTGCCAGCAGTGGGCCGGACTCCGGGACCGAAGCTTTCTTT
CASSGPDSGTEAFF
>TRBJ2-7|TRBD1|TRBV5-1|many
TGCGCCAGCAGCAGTACCGGGACAGCCTCCTACGAGCAGTACTTC
CASSSTGTASYEQYF
>TRBJ1-2|.|TRBV7-2|many
TGTGCCAGCACCATGATGATCGGATCTGGTTCCACCTTC
CASTMMIGSGSTF
>TRBJ2-1|TRBD2|TRBV20-1|many
TGCAGTGCTAGAGCATCTAAACCCCGATCTGAGCGGGGCTCCTACAATGAGCAGTTCTTC
CSARASKPRSERGSYNEQFF
>TRBJ2-1|.|TRBV29-1|many
TGCAGCGTTGAAAAAGGGACGTACAATGAGCAGTTCTTC
CSVEKGTYNEQFF
>TRBJ2-2|TRBD1|TRBV10-3|.
TGTGCCATCAGTCCACAGGGGTCGGGCACCGGGGAGCTGTTTTTT
CAISPQGSGTGELFF
>TRBJ2-5|.|TRBV29-1|many
TGCAGCGCCCCGGTCGGGGACGGGGAGACCCAGTACTTC
CSAPVGDGETQYF
>TRBJ2-5|TRBD2|TRBV28|.
TGTGCCACCACGGGACTAGCGGGGGCCCCAGTCAAGTTC
CATTGLAGAPVKF
>TRBJ1-2|.|TRBV29-1|many
TGCAGCGTTGAAGCCCAGGGACCGGGGAGGGATTTGGGCTACACCTTC
CSVEAQGPGRDLGYTF
>TRBJ2-2|TRBD2|TRBV7-9|.
TGTGCCAGCAGCCGACCGGGGAGGGCGAACACCGGGGAGCTGTTTTTT
CASSRPGRANTGELFF
>TRBJ1-6|TRBD1|TRBV6-5|many
TGTGCCAGCAGTTACGGGACAGGGGTGGGTTCACCCCTCCACTTT
CASSYGTGVGSPLHF
>TRBJ2-5|TRBD1|TRBV20-1|few
TGCAGTGCTAGAGATCAGTCGGGACAGGGAGTCTGGGAGACCCAGTACTTC
CSARDQSGQGVWETQYF
>TRBJ2-3|TRBD1|TRBV24-1|few
TGTGCCACGACAGGGGGAGAAGGCACAGATACGCAGTATTTT
CATTGGEGTDTQYF
>TRBJ1-2|.|TRBV5-1|many
TGCGCCAGCAGCTTGGATTCACGCTATGGCTACACCTTC
CASSLDSRYGYTF
>TRBJ2-5|TRBD2|TRBV7-8|.
TGTGCCAGCAGCCCCGGGACTAGCGGGAGACGGTGGGAGACCCAGTACTTC
CASSPGTSGRRWETQYF
>TRBJ2-2|.|TRBV6-5|many
TGTGCCAGCAGTTACCGGGCGGTTGTCACCGGGGAGCTGTTTTTT
CASSYRAVVTGELFF
>TRBJ1-5|.|TRBV12-3/TRBV12-4|many
TGTGCCAGCAGCCTCGGACAACCGGGGGGGCCCCAGCATTTT
CASSLGQPGGPQHF
>TRBJ2-1|.|TRBV5-1|few
TGCGCCAGCAGCTTGGTCGGGAAAGATGAGCAGTTCTTC
CASSLVGKDEQFF
>TRBJ2-3|.|TRBV7-2|many
TGTGCCAGCAGTCGACTTGGAGTGGATACGCAGTATTTT
CASSRLGVDTQYF
>TRBJ2-7|.|TRBV12-3/TRBV12-4|many
TGTGCCAGCACCGGAGGGGGCCTGGGCTACGAGCAGTACTTC
CASTGGGLGYEQYF